The next 23 T cell receptor beta chains were all read from a single sample in a study of regulatory T cells in long-lasting Graves disease. Time point specified: newly diagnosed GD, antithyroid drugs for less than 3 months. The TCR library was prepared using RNA isolated from PBMCs. CDR3-region Arm-PCR and iRepertoire HTBI primers produced the TCR beta libraries. One entry per CDR3 protein, called by TCRdb with MiXCR from the multiplex PCR reads. This table holds 450,000 to 600,000 distinct CDR3 sequences, about 14% found once. These same records also appear under a second study, on T cells in Graves' hyperthyroidism and ophthalmopathy.

This material consisted of peripheral blood mononuclear cells (PBMCs), taken at new diagnosis, from a patient treated with antithyroid drugs. The receptors here all came from a man aged 30-40 years with Graves disease.

J is TRBJ1-1 and V is TRBV6-1; D not resolved. With 6 bases removed from V and 11 bases from J, the gap between germline ends came to 16 bases. The CDR3 is 12 amino acids. Germline V gene sequence: CDR1 MNHNS, CDR2 SASEGT. The CDR3 coding sequence is TGTGCCAGCAGCCAAAGTCTGGAGGGCGCTTTCTTT. Its translation: CASSQSLEGAFF.

Many counts were recorded for this clonotype. CDR3 residues: CAWSSSGSYNEQFF. The CDR3 nucleotides read TGTGCCTGGAGTTCTAGCGGGAGCTACAATGAGCAGTTCTTC. This chain connects TRBV30 to TRBJ2-1; 10 bases match TRBD2. Germline CDR1 is GTSNPN and CDR2 is SVGIG (reference sequence). There are 14 residues in the CDR3. Unmatched junction bases numbered 1, after V lost 2 bases and J lost 3 bases.

The V call is TRBV5-6, the J call TRBJ1-2; 8 positions match TRBD1. The CDR3 length is 14 residues. CDR1 SGHDT and CDR2 YYEEEE come from the germline V gene. The trim removed 3 bases at V and 3 bases at J, leaving 4 bases unmatched. This chain's CDR3 is CASSWTGTDYGYTF. The CDR3 DNA follows: TGTGCCAGCAGCTGGACAGGGACAGACTATGGCTACACCTTC.

There are many counts of this clonotype. The chain combines TRBV2 with TRBJ2-2; 10 positions agree with TRBD1. The CDR3 has 14 residues. Germline assignment: CDR1 SNHLY and CDR2 FYNNEI. Unmatched junction bases numbered 5, after V lost 5 bases and J lost 8 bases. The CDR3 here is CASSSGTGVGELFF. The CDR3 DNA reads as TGTGCCAGCAGTTCCGGGACAGGGGTGGGGGAGCTGTTTTTT.

This clonotype was recorded many times. One end of the junction varies from germline; a read error may be responsible. The V and J genes are TRBV27 and TRBJ1-5; possible D gene TRBD1, 6 bases. Germline CDR1 and CDR2: MNHEY and SMNVEV (reference sequence). This CDR3 contains 14 residues. CDR3: CASNLGGPNQPQHF. CDR3 coding DNA: TGTGCCAGCAATTTAGGGGGACCAAATCAGCCCCAGCATTTT.

This clonotype was seen at least ten times. This chain joins TRBV29-1 and TRBJ1-1, with D possibly matching TRBD1 (6 bases). The germline V gene has CDR1 SQVTM and CDR2 ANQGSEA. The CDR3 sequence is 11 residues long. V lost 6 bases to trimming and J lost 11 bases, with 16 bases between them. CDR3 sequence reads: CSVSGQRRAFF. DNA for the CDR3: TGCAGCGTCTCTGGACAGCGACGGGCTTTCTTT.

This clonotype was counted between two and nine times. A read error may account for a junction end that differs from germline. The V gene is TRBV28, the J gene TRBJ1-1; D gene uncertain. This CDR3 region has 13 residues. Germline values: CDR1 MDHEN, CDR2 SYDVKM. The CDR3 sequence is CAGSLRVNTEAFF. CDR3 DNA sequence: TGTGCCGGCAGTCTGAGGGTGAACACTGAAGCTTTCTTT.

There are a few counts of this clonotype. The gene calls are TRBV10-3 and TRBJ2-6; tentative D call: TRBD1 (5 bases). V was clipped by 10 bases and J by 0 bases, with 10 bases between them. The CDR3 has 14 residues. Germline CDR1 reads ENHRY; CDR2 reads SYGVKD. In nucleotides, the CDR3 is TGTGCCACCCGACAGTACTCTGGGGCCAACGTCCTGACTTTC. Its translation is CATRQYSGANVLTF.

This clonotype was counted at least ten times. The chain joins TRBV27 to TRBJ1-5; TRBD1 agrees at 7 bases. V dropped 2 bases and J dropped 7; count of bases not matched to a gene: 5. The CDR3 length is 14 residues. Germline V gives CDR1 MNHEY, CDR2 SMNVEV (reference sequence). CDR3 DNA: TGTGCCAGCAGTTTAGAGGGGGCGAGGCAGCCCCAGCATTTT. Amino acid sequence: CASSLEGARQPQHF.

This clonotype was picked up a small number of times. Written as DNA, the CDR3 is TGTGCCAGCAGCTTATTTACTAGCGGGATCTACAATGAGCAGTTCTTC. Translation: CASSLFTSGIYNEQFF. The chain links TRBV7-2 to TRBJ2-1, with 10 bases that match TRBD2. Germline V gives CDR1 SGHTA, CDR2 FQGNSA. V was pared by 2 bases and J by 3 bases, with 4 bases of the junction left unmatched. CDR3 size: 16 residues.

On this clonotype itself: A much bigger clone sits one base away, suggesting this may be a read error. The chain couples TRBV29-1 to TRBJ1-1; D is uncertain. The V gene's germline CDR1 is SQVTM and CDR2 ANQGSEA. V was clipped by 2 bases and J by 9 bases, with 7 bases between them. The CDR3 is 10 amino acids. CDR3 nucleotide sequence: TGCAGCGTTGAACCGGGTAAAGCTTTCTTT. Its translation: CSVEPGKAFF.

Only a few counts were recorded for this clonotype. A much larger clone lies one base from this, so it may be a read error. The chain couples TRBV6-5 to TRBJ1-2; no definite D call. Germline CDR1 is MNHEY and CDR2 is SVGAGI. The CDR3 sequence is 14 residues long. CDR3 DNA: TGTACCAGCAGTTACTCGATTGGTGCTGTGGGCTACACCTTC. Amino acid sequence: CTSSYSIGAVGYTF.

This clonotype was recorded at least ten times. The rearrangement uses TRBV19 and TRBJ1-5; D is uncertain. CDR3 length: 12 residues. V was cut by 5 bases and J by 9 bases, with 11 bases left in between. Germline V CDR1 and CDR2: LNHDA, SQIVND (reference sequence). CDR3 region: CASSVSPRPQHF. The CDR3 coding sequence is TGTGCCAGTAGTGTATCCCCTCGGCCCCAGCATTTT.

The V call is TRBV4-1, the J call TRBJ1-1; D may be TRBD1 (5 bases). Trimming cost V 0 bases and J 8 bases, with 13 bases left between them. In germline, CDR1 is MGHRA, CDR2 YSYEKL. CDR3 length: 14 amino acids. CDR3 in amino acids: CASSQDRIGGEAFF. The CDR3 DNA follows: TGCGCCAGCAGCCAAGATAGAATCGGGGGGGAAGCTTTCTTT.

The DNA of the CDR3 is TGTGCCAGCAGCTTAAGCAGGGTCAATGAGCAGTTCTTC. Its translation is CASSLSRVNEQFF. The chain has TRBV7-9 and TRBJ2-1, with a weak D call TRBD1 (5 bases). The CDR3 consists of 13 residues. In germline, CDR1 is SEHNR, CDR2 FQNEAQ (reference sequence). Trimming pared 2 bases from V and 6 bases from J, leaving 8 bases between.

The rearrangement joins TRBV20-1 to TRBJ2-5; D uncertain. Per the germline V gene, CDR1 is DFQATT and CDR2 is SNEGSKA (reference sequence). This CDR3 comprises 12 residues. With 5 bases removed from V and 5 bases from J, the gap between germline ends came to 12 bases. This CDR3 is CSAGESRETQYF. The CDR3 nucleotides read TGCAGTGCTGGCGAATCCCGGGAGACCCAGTACTTC.

This clonotype was picked up a small number of times. V and J are TRBV7-6 and TRBJ1-5, with D possibly matching TRBD1 (5 bases). This CDR3 comprises 14 residues. The V end lost 5 bases, the J end lost 6 bases, and 14 bases lay between the germline ends. The germline gives CDR1 SGHVS, CDR2 FNYEAQ. The CDR3 nucleotides read TGTGCCAGCAGCCTCGACAGAGCCGGTCAGCCCCAGCATTTT. Its translation is CASSLDRAGQPQHF.

The chain combines TRBV7-9 with TRBJ1-1; TRBD1 is a possible D gene (5 bases). The CDR3 covers 15 residues. CDR1 SEHNR and CDR2 FQNEAQ come from the germline V gene (reference sequence). Trimming removed 5 bases from V and 3 bases from J, with 16 bases in between. The CDR3 region is CASSPGGAGDTEAFF. For the CDR3, the DNA is TGTGCCAGCAGCCCCGGTGGTGCGGGGGACACTGAAGCTTTCTTT.

This clonotype was counted between two and nine times. This chain connects TRBV19 to TRBJ2-1, with 10 positions matching TRBD2. The CDR3 covers 18 residues. Germline CDR1 and CDR2: LNHDA and SQIVND (reference sequence). V lost 0 bases, J lost 8 bases, and 13 bases stayed unmatched. The CDR3 region is CASSIDFPTSGLLYEQFF. CDR3 coding DNA: TGTGCCAGTAGTATAGATTTTCCGACTAGCGGGCTGTTATATGAGCAGTTCTTC.

In its sample, this clonotype was seen many times. V and J are TRBV20-1 and TRBJ2-7; D is unresolved. Germline CDR1 and CDR2: DFQATT and SNEGSKA (reference sequence). V was clipped by 4 bases and J by 4 bases, with 8 bases between them. This CDR3 contains 11 residues. This CDR3 is CSAIDWYEQYF. CDR3 nucleotides: TGCAGTGCTATCGACTGGTACGAGCAGTACTTC.

V is TRBV20-1 and J is TRBJ1-5, with D possibly matching TRBD1 (5 bases). The CDR3 runs to 17 residues. Germline CDR1 and CDR2: DFQATT and SNEGSKA (reference sequence). With 0 bases removed from V and 0 bases from J, the gap between germline ends came to 15 bases. The CDR3 here is CSAREPLLGRSNQPQHF. The CDR3 nucleotides are TGCAGTGCTAGAGAGCCCCTTTTGGGGCGTAGCAATCAGCCCCAGCATTTT.

Many counts were recorded for this clonotype. J is TRBJ1-1 and V is TRBV6-1; D is ambiguous. The CDR3 is 13 amino acids. Germline CDR1 is MNHNS and CDR2 is SASEGT. Trimming removed 4 bases from V and 1 base from J, with 7 bases in between. Written as DNA, the CDR3 is TGTGCCAGCAGTGGGCGGCAGAACACTGAAGCTTTCTTT. Its protein is CASSGRQNTEAFF.

This clonotype came up a few times. V and J are TRBV10-3 and TRBJ2-7; D not certain. There are 13 residues in the CDR3. CDR1 and CDR2 (germline): ENHRY, SYGVKD. Trimming pared 4 bases from V and 5 bases from J, leaving 12 bases between. This chain's CDR3 is CAISVSSGHEQYF. The CDR3 DNA reads TGTGCCATCAGTGTTAGCTCTGGGCACGAGCAGTACTTC.